These 22 T cell receptor beta chains came from one sample sequenced in a study of blood T cells in healthy people across ages (dated by TCRdb to between 2014 and 2017). Libraries were prepared through 5' RACE. These reads were obtained on an Illumina HiSeq 2500. The second PCR ran for about 7 to 11 cycles and used a J-beta primer mix along with a sample-barcoded 5' primer. Clones were called with MiXCR by TCRdb after fastp trimmed the public reads at Q25, and only in-frame beta chains were retained. Each CDR3 protein appears once, grouped with its most common genes and DNA. Recorded for this sample are around 850,000 distinct CDR3 sequences; around 36% of them occurred a single time. The ten largest clones add up to 10% to 15% of the sample. The specimen was blood. The source is a young man in good health.

This clonotype was found a few times. The rearrangement joins TRBV7-2 to TRBJ2-7; tentatively, D is TRBD1 (6 bases). The V gene lost 1 base and the J gene lost 3 bases, with 10 bases spanning the gap. In germline, CDR1 is SGHTA, CDR2 FQGNSA. The CDR3 contains 14 residues. The CDR3 sequence: CASSLEQGNYEQYF. For the CDR3, the DNA is TGTGCCAGCAGCTTAGAACAGGGCAACTACGAGCAGTACTTC.

Worth noting for this clonotype: A much larger clone sits a single nucleotide away, making a read error possible. The DNA of the CDR3 is TGCGCCAGCAGCCAAGTCGGCATGGGTACGCAGTATTTT. Translated, it gives CASSQVGMGTQYF. This chain connects TRBV4-1 to TRBJ2-3; no firm D call. Per germline, CDR1 MGHRA and CDR2 YSYEKL. V gave up 1 base and J gave up 8 bases, with 10 bases separating them. The CDR3 is made up of 13 amino acids.

The chain joins TRBV3-1 to TRBJ2-1; the D call may be TRBD1 or TRBD2 (5 bases each). This CDR3 spans 16 amino acids. Germline CDR1 is LGHDT and CDR2 is YNNKEL (reference sequence). Trimming took off 2 bases at V and 6 bases at J, with 17 bases between the two ends. CDR3 loop: CASSQQSGTLCNEQFF. The CDR3 bases are TGTGCCAGCAGCCAACAATCGGGGACCCTATGCAATGAGCAGTTCTTC.

On this clonotype: With a much larger clone just one base away, this may be a read error. The chain is built from TRBV20-1 and TRBJ2-1; D call uncertain. The CDR3 contains 13 residues. Per the germline V gene, CDR1 is DFQATT and CDR2 is SNEGSKA (reference sequence). Trimming removed 6 bases from V and 13 bases from J, with 22 bases in between. Written as DNA, the CDR3 is TGCAGTGCCCCGGCTACCTCCTACAGTGAACAGTTCTTC. This gives the protein CSAPATSYSEQFF.

The chain carries TRBV29-1 and TRBJ1-1; a weak D match, TRBD1 (6 bases). The germline gives CDR1 SQVTM, CDR2 ANQGSEA. The CDR3 runs 12 residues. The ends were cut back, 7 bases at V and 2 bases at J, with 11 bases in the middle. The CDR3 spells CSAGGPNTEAFF. In DNA, the CDR3 is TGCAGCGCCGGGGGGCCCAACACTGAAGCTTTCTTT.

The chain is built from TRBV6-5 and TRBJ2-3, with 7 bases that match TRBD2. The germline V gene encodes CDR1 MNHEY and CDR2 SVGAGI. The CDR3 contains 15 residues. V trimming: 7 bases; J trimming: 2 bases; junction bases outside the gene matches: 9. CDR3 loop: CASTPGRGITDTQYF. The CDR3 nucleotides are TGTGCCAGCACCCCGGGGCGGGGGATCACAGATACGCAGTATTTT.

This clonotype has a count of ten or more. The CDR3 coding sequence is TGCAGTGCGGGTAGTCATACGCAGTATTTT. This gives the protein CSAGSHTQYF. This rearrangement joins TRBV20-1 to TRBJ2-3; D gene unclear. CDR3 length: 10 residues. Germline V gene lookup returns CDR1 DFQATT and CDR2 SNEGSKA (reference sequence). Trimming took 6 bases from V and 7 from J, leaving 8 bases between them.

The V gene is TRBV11-2, the J gene TRBJ1-1; D gene uncertain. The CDR3 runs to 13 residues. The ends were cut back, 5 bases at V and 3 bases at J, with 10 bases in the middle. Germline CDR1 reads SGHAT; CDR2 reads FQNNGV. CDR3 protein: CASSKGSDTEAFF. CDR3 coding DNA: TGTGCCAGCAGCAAGGGCAGCGACACTGAAGCTTTCTTT.

The chain uses TRBV10-3 and TRBJ2-3; D unresolved. Germline CDR1 ENHRY, CDR2 SYGVKD. Trimming pared 3 bases from V and 4 bases from J, leaving 2 bases between. The length of the CDR3 is 11 residues. The CDR3, as DNA: TGTGCCATCAGTGACTCAGATACGCAGTATTTT. This sequence encodes CAISDSDTQYF.

In nucleotides, the CDR3 is TGTGCCAGCAGCGTAGACACGTGCGATGAGCAGTTCTTC. Amino acids: CASSVDTCDEQFF. The chain combines TRBV9 with TRBJ2-1, with D unclear. The V and J ends lost 0 bases and 8 bases respectively, with 9 bases between them. CDR3 length equals 13 residues. Per the germline V gene, CDR1 is SGDLS and CDR2 is YYNGEE.

This clonotype was recorded a few times. The rearrangement joins TRBV5-1 to TRBJ1-4; perhaps TRBD1 as D (5 bases). The CDR3 spans 14 residues. V gave up 1 base and J gave up 4 bases, with 8 bases separating them. Germline CDR1 and CDR2: SGHRS and YFSETQ. The CDR3 here is CASSLIQGNEKLFF. The CDR3 nucleotides are TGCGCCAGCAGCTTGATTCAGGGTAATGAAAAACTGTTTTTT.

This clonotype has more than one count but fewer than ten. CDR3 amino acids: CASRPRTGIQETQYF. As DNA, the CDR3 is TGCGCCAGCAGACCCCGGACAGGGATCCAAGAGACCCAGTACTTC. The chain combines TRBV5-1 with TRBJ2-5; 8 bases fit TRBD1. CDR1 is SGHRS, CDR2 YFSETQ, per germline. The CDR3 is 15 amino acids. Trimming cost V 5 bases and J 1 base; bases outside gene matches: 7. Variable domain in full (rest from reference TRBV5-1 and TRBJ2-5): KAGVTQTPRYLIKTRGQQVTLSCSPISGHRSVSWYQQTPGQGLQFLFEYFSETQRNKGNFPGRFSGRQFSNSRSEMNVSTLELGDSALYLCASRPRTGIQETQYFGPGTRLLVL.

This chain connects TRBV5-1 to TRBJ2-5, with D maybe TRBD2 (5 bases). V was pared by 3 bases and J by 5 bases, with 14 bases between. The CDR3 spans 14 residues. CDR1 and CDR2 from the germline V gene are SGHRS and YFSETQ. This CDR3 reads CASSYVLVAETQYF. CDR3 coding DNA: TGCGCCAGCAGCTACGTACTAGTTGCGGAGACCCAGTACTTC.

The table lists this clonotype with many counts. The chain links TRBV12-3 or TRBV12-4 to TRBJ2-3; TRBD1 matches 7 bases. The V gene end was trimmed by 6 bases and the J gene end by 7 bases; junction bases not matched to a gene: 7. The length of the CDR3 is 13 residues. Here the CDR3 reads CASSSPGGYTQYF. The CDR3, as DNA: TGTGCCAGCAGCTCCCCAGGGGGTTATACGCAGTATTTT.

Points on this clonotype: A read error may explain this, as a much larger clone is one base away. The chain has TRBV2 and TRBJ2-7; D unclear. This CDR3 comprises 13 residues. Per the germline V gene, CDR1 is SNHLY and CDR2 is FYNNEI. CDR3 nucleotide sequence: TGTGCCAGCAGTGAAGCGCTTTCATACGGGCAGTACTTC. Translated: CASSEALSYGQYF.

On this clonotype: A much larger clonotype is one base distant, so this may be a read error. V is TRBV6-5 and J is TRBJ2-7; TRBD2 aligns across 9 bases. This CDR3 spans 16 amino acids. Germline loops: CDR1 MNHEY, CDR2 SVGAGI. Germline trimming cut 8 bases from V and 6 bases from J; bases unmatched to any gene: 17. CDR3 residues: CASGPTPSGDTSEQYF. Here the CDR3 DNA reads TGTGCCAGCGGACCAACCCCTAGCGGGGATACCTCCGAGCAGTACTTC.

There are many counts of this clonotype. The J gene is TRBJ2-5, the V gene TRBV14; no reliable D call. This CDR3 spans 16 amino acids. V lost 4 bases and J lost 1, with 16 bases in between. The germline gives CDR1 SGHDN, CDR2 FVKESK. This CDR3 reads CASSLMTSRIQETQYF. CDR3 nucleotide sequence: TGTGCCAGCAGCCTAATGACATCTAGGATCCAAGAGACCCAGTACTTC.

There are a few counts of this clonotype. The V gene is TRBV29-1, the J gene TRBJ1-1; D possibly corresponds to TRBD1 (5 bases). The CDR3 totals 14 residues. Trimming left V 3 bases short and J 8 bases short, with 19 bases between. The germline gives CDR1 SQVTM, CDR2 ANQGSEA. CDR3 coding DNA: TGCAGCGTTGATTTGGGGGATCTAATGGGGGAAGCTTTCTTT. Translation gives CSVDLGDLMGEAFF.

The chain has TRBV4-3 and TRBJ2-2; unclear D gene. The CDR3 sequence is 14 residues long. Trimming removed 4 bases at V and 6 bases at J, with 12 bases between. CDR1 LGHNA and CDR2 YSLEER come from the germline V gene. In nucleotides, the CDR3 is TGCGCCAGCAGCCTCGCCCGGCCCCCCGGGGAGCTGTTTTTT. It specifies CASSLARPPGELFF.

The chain employs TRBV4-1 and TRBJ1-2, with D hard to call. The V end lost 3 bases, the J end lost 6 bases, and 17 bases lay between the germline ends. The CDR3 covers 15 residues. Germline assignment: CDR1 MGHRA and CDR2 YSYEKL. CDR3 DNA sequence: TGCGCCAGCAGCCAGTTGGACCGCTGGTTCCATGGCTACACCTTC. Residues: CASSQLDRWFHGYTF.

The chain carries TRBV7-9 and TRBJ2-7, with TRBD1 matching 7 bases. This CDR3 spans 14 amino acids. Germline CDR1 SEHNR, CDR2 FQNEAQ (reference sequence). V was clipped by 4 bases and J by 0 bases; unmatched bases: 3. The CDR3 DNA sequence: TGTGCCAGCAGCTCCGACAGGGCCTCCTACGAGCAGTACTTC. It translates to CASSSDRASYEQYF.

The chain links TRBV3-1 to TRBJ2-2; the D call may be TRBD1 or TRBD2 (6 bases each). Germline V lookup: CDR1 LGHDT, CDR2 YNNKEL (reference sequence). The V end lost 0 bases, the J end lost 4 bases, and 9 bases lay between the germline ends. The CDR3 is 15 residues long. The CDR3 region is CASSQDWGATGELFF. The CDR3 nucleotides read TGTGCCAGCAGCCAAGATTGGGGGGCCACCGGGGAGCTGTTTTTT. Drawing the rest from reference TRBV3-1 and TRBJ2-2, the complete variable domain is DTAVSQTPKYLVTQMGNDKSIKCEQNLGHDTMYWYKQDSKKFLKIMFSYNNKELIINETVPNRFSPKSPDKAHLNLHINSLELGDSAVYFCASSQDWGATGELFFGEGSRLTVL.